This record covers a single T cell receptor beta chain. This receptor's antigen is unknown. Per-base qualities were not stored, and no clone one base away is much larger. The immunoSEQ Assay, a bias-controlled multiplex PCR, was used to amplify TCRbeta CDR3 regions from genomic DNA. The original methods were these. The number of nucleated cells in each sample was estimated from the amplification of reference gene primers within the assay. To quantify the absolute abundance of each unique TCRbeta CDR3 rearrangement, sequence reads were collapsed and filtered. Productive Simpson clonality was computed per sample as the square root of Simpson's diversity index over productive rearrangements. TCRdb mirrors the immuneACCESS table, restricted to in-frame sequences. Some clones are absent from its copies; in checked studies, under half trace to an unresolved V gene, and the reason for the others is unknown. V and J calls and clone size come straight from that table; D and trimming were deduced from the DNA. The sample yields 150,000 to 200,000 clones; about nine tenths were counted once. The ten largest make up about 7% of the sample.

The record originates from a study of blood T cell repertoires in COVID-19 (dated by TCRdb to between 2020 and 2021). Regarding the study in general: The collaborator samples originated in the United States, Italy and Spain and spanned the acute and convalescent phases of COVID-19. The material from the prospective study consisted of cDNA or gDNA derived from T cells, B-cell-depleted T cells, or PBMCs. Deeply sampled blood TCRbeta repertoires from subjects exposed to, actively infected with, or recovered from COVID-19 were included in the dataset. The repertoires were released in a freely available public database intended as a resource for research on the immune response to SARS-CoV-2. The samples were drawn from two sources: the first 160 participants of the ongoing ImmuneRACE study, and over 1,000 subjects contributed by 6 global collaborators. A de-identified subject ID, COVID-19 status, age in years and sex were almost always included in the sample metadata. Where HLA class I and class II types were available, the types were taken from metadata supplied by the sample provider, not from assay-based typing.

The full study reports these points: Clinical and demographic metadata were provided uncurated, with the amount varying by source and participant.

The collaborating institutions used their own protocols to collect whole blood in K2EDTA tubes. For TCRbeta analysis, collaborators shipped samples in one of three forms: frozen whole blood, isolated PBMCs, or DNA extracted from either of those sample types. CDR1 and CDR2 are read off the germline V gene (reference sequence) as LGHDT and YNNKEL. The CDR3 has 17 amino acids, counting the end cysteine and phenylalanine. Only the CDR3 portion is preserved as DNA: 51 bases, with reading frame beginning at the first base. Trimmed from V: 1 base; trimmed from J: 0 bases; junction bases lacking a gene match: 6.

The rearrangement joined TRBV3-1 (or the pseudogene TRBV3-2) to TRBJ1-1; 9 nucleotides in the junction match TRBD1. Sequenced input: peripheral blood. This sequence was found in a man between 35 and 55 years old with acute or convalescent COVID-19. The bases are TGTGCCAGCAGCCAAGTGGGGACAGGGTCAATGAACACTGAAGCTTTCTTT. Translated, this gives CASSQVGTGSMNTEAFF.